This passage covers 21 T cell receptor beta chains from one sample sequenced in a study of blood T cell repertoires in COVID-19. Assay: immunoSEQ multiplex PCR; the TCRdb copy retains only in-frame clones and omits some. This sample yields around 130,000 clones, of which 77% are seen a single time; roughly 8.6% belongs to the top ten. The sequenced material came from peripheral blood. The source is a human donor in a cohort sampled during active COVID-19.

The J gene is TRBJ1-6, the V gene TRBV2; D might be TRBD1 (5 bases). CDR3 size: 15 residues. CDR1 is SNHLY, CDR2 FYNNEI, per germline. V lost 6 bases and J lost 10, with 19 bases in between. The CDR3 coding sequence is TGTGCCAGCAGGGGGGGAAGTCGAGAAAGGTCACCCCTCCACTTT. Residues: CASRGGSRERSPLHF.

This chain links TRBV5-1 with TRBJ1-2; TRBD1 agrees at 9 bases. V shed 7 bases, J shed 6 bases, and the junction held 10 bases outside the gene matches. The CDR3 contains 14 residues. CDR1 SGHRS and CDR2 YFSETQ come from the germline V gene. CDR3 sequence reads: CASRLRTGADGYTF. CDR3 sequence (DNA): TGCGCCAGCCGCCTACGGACAGGGGCGGATGGCTACACCTTC. Complete variable domain (other parts from reference TRBV5-1 and TRBJ1-2): KAGVTQTPRYLIKTRGQQVTLSCSPISGHRSVSWYQQTPGQGLQFLFEYFSETQRNKGNFPGRFSGRQFSNSRSEMNVSTLELGDSALYLCASRLRTGADGYTFGSGTRLTVV.

Concerning this clone: Other DNA sequences of this sample code for an identical CDR3. V usage is TRBV6-1 and J usage is TRBJ2-7; 10 bases align to TRBD2. CDR3 length: 16 residues. Trimming removed 4 bases from V and 2 bases from J; junction bases left unmatched: 8. Germline V lookup: CDR1 MNHNS, CDR2 SASEGT. The CDR3 coding sequence is TGTGCCAGCAGTGTCCCTCTAGCGGGGGCCGCCTACGAGCAGTACTTC. Its translation is CASSVPLAGAAYEQYF.

The chain links TRBV19 to TRBJ1-5, with D unclear. In germline, CDR1 is LNHDA, CDR2 SQIVND (reference sequence). The CDR3 consists of 13 residues. The V end was cut by 4 bases, the J end by 7 bases, with 11 bases between. The CDR3 DNA is TGTGCCAGTAGTAGAGACATGGAGCAGCCCCAGCATTTT. Residues: CASSRDMEQPQHF.

The V gene is TRBV20-1, the J gene TRBJ1-1, with D uncertain. CDR3 length: 14 residues. Germline CDR1 and CDR2: DFQATT and SNEGSKA (reference sequence). Trimming removed 3 bases at V and 1 base at J, with 12 bases between. CDR3 sequence: CSASSGKGNTEAFF. The CDR3 nucleotides read TGCAGTGCTAGTTCGGGGAAGGGGAACACTGAAGCTTTCTTT.

In its sample, this clone was seen once. The chain couples TRBV19 to TRBJ2-7; perhaps TRBD1 as D (6 bases). V was trimmed by 2 bases and J by 5 bases, leaving 10 bases between them. CDR3 length: 13 residues. Looked up from germline, CDR1 is LNHDA and CDR2 is SQIVND (reference sequence). This CDR3 is CASSIPGDHEQYF. The CDR3 region has the DNA TGTGCCAGTAGTATACCAGGGGACCACGAGCAGTACTTC.

The J gene is TRBJ2-7, the V gene TRBV19, with 8 nucleotides matching TRBD1. This CDR3 has 15 amino acids. Trimming removed 1 base from V and 3 bases from J; junction bases left unmatched: 5. CDR1 LNHDA and CDR2 SQIVND come from the germline V gene (reference sequence). The CDR3 reads CASSIVLDRVYEQYF. CDR3 nucleotide sequence: TGTGCCAGTAGTATAGTGCTGGACAGGGTCTACGAGCAGTACTTC.

The gene calls are TRBV28 and TRBJ2-1; tentative D call: TRBD1 (7 bases). CDR1 is MDHEN, CDR2 SYDVKM, per germline. This CDR3 is built from 16 residues. The V gene lost 4 bases and the J gene lost 1 base, with 14 bases spanning the gap. The CDR3 DNA sequence: TGTGCCAGCAGTTCCCCCCCAGGGGGGTCCTACAATGAGCAGTTCTTC. Protein sequence: CASSSPPGGSYNEQFF.

This clone was counted once. Other DNA sequences within the sample encode an identical CDR3. The rearrangement links TRBV5-6 to TRBJ2-7; a possible D gene is TRBD2 (6 bases). Germline CDR1 reads SGHDT; CDR2 reads YYEEEE. The CDR3 has 12 residues. The ends were cut back, 0 bases at V and 6 bases at J, with 7 bases in the middle. The CDR3 loop is CASSLVGGEQYF. The CDR3 region has the DNA TGTGCCAGCAGCTTGGTCGGGGGCGAGCAGTACTTC.

This clone has just one count. The chain combines TRBV7-8 with TRBJ2-7, with 7 bases identical to TRBD2. This CDR3 region has 16 residues. V lost 1 base and J lost 1; bases outside the gene matches: 7. From germline, CDR1 is SGHVS and CDR2 FQNEAQ. CDR3 region: CASSLGGLADSYEQYF. CDR3 nucleotide sequence: TGTGCCAGCAGCTTAGGAGGGCTAGCGGATTCCTACGAGCAGTACTTC.

The rearrangement joins TRBV5-1 to TRBJ2-3; 7 bases are a match to TRBD2. CDR3 length: 16 residues. Trimming took 0 bases from V and 2 from J; bases not matched to a gene: 6. In germline, CDR1 is SGHRS, CDR2 YFSETQ. Written as DNA, the CDR3 is TGCGCCAGCAGCTTGGCGGGGCGGGAGTTCACAGATACGCAGTATTTT. The encoded protein is CASSLAGREFTDTQYF.

This clone came up once. V usage is TRBV15 and J usage is TRBJ2-7, with TRBD1 matching over 11 bases. The length of the CDR3 is 16 residues. Germline CDR1 and CDR2: LNHNV and YYDKDF (reference sequence). V lost 4 bases and J lost 0; bases outside the gene matches: 5. The CDR3 here is CATSIPGQGASYEQYF. For the CDR3, the DNA is TGTGCCACCAGCATCCCCGGACAGGGGGCCTCCTACGAGCAGTACTTC.

This rearrangement joins TRBV18 to TRBJ1-1; D uncertain. With 2 bases removed from V and 2 bases from J, the gap between germline ends came to 9 bases. Germline loops: CDR1 KGHSH, CDR2 LQKENI. The CDR3 consists of 14 residues. The CDR3 here is CASSPVNGNTEAFF. The CDR3 DNA is TGTGCCAGCTCACCAGTCAACGGTAACACTGAAGCTTTCTTT.

For the CDR3, the DNA is TGTGCCAGCAGCCGGGACATCCGACGGGGAAACACCATATATTTT. It yields the protein CASSRDIRRGNTIYF. The chain joins TRBV2 to TRBJ1-3; maybe TRBD1 (6 bases). The CDR3 runs 15 residues. V shed 6 bases and J shed 4 bases, with 16 bases lying between them. Germline V gene lookup returns CDR1 SNHLY and CDR2 FYNNEI.

The rearrangement links TRBV30 to TRBJ2-7; D is perhaps TRBD2 (5 bases). The CDR3 consists of 13 residues. V was clipped by 2 bases and J by 2 bases, with 10 bases between them. CDR1 and CDR2 (germline): GTSNPN, SVGIG (reference sequence). The CDR3 loop reads CAWSPSAAYEQYF. CDR3 sequence (DNA): TGTGCCTGGAGTCCCTCAGCGGCCTACGAGCAGTACTTC.

This rearrangement joins TRBV6-1 to TRBJ1-4; no definite D call. CDR3 length: 18 amino acids. The germline CDR1 and CDR2 sequences are MNHNS and SASEGT. V lost 2 bases and J 3 bases, leaving 19 bases between the germline ends. CDR3 protein: CASSEPFAGVAANEKLFF. The CDR3 DNA reads as TGTGCCAGCAGTGAACCCTTTGCGGGAGTAGCGGCTAATGAAAAACTGTTTTTT.

This chain connects TRBV28 to TRBJ1-2; 7 bases map to TRBD1. Germline CDR1 is MDHEN and CDR2 is SYDVKM. This CDR3 is built from 13 residues. J gave up 3 bases and V 6 bases, and 4 bases lay outside the gene matches. The CDR3 DNA reads TGTGCCAGCAGAAGGACAGGTCACTATGGCTACACCTTC. This gives the protein CASRRTGHYGYTF.

This chain joins TRBV19 and TRBJ2-7; 7 bases are a match to TRBD2. The germline V gene has CDR1 LNHDA and CDR2 SQIVND (reference sequence). The CDR3 runs to 14 residues. The V and J ends lost 3 bases and 5 bases, in that order; junction bases with no gene match: 7. The chain's CDR3 is CASSMERGGHEQYF. The CDR3 bases are TGTGCCAGTAGTATGGAGCGGGGTGGGCACGAGCAGTACTTC.

This clone was observed a single time. The J gene is TRBJ1-2, the V gene TRBV12-3 or TRBV12-4; D ambiguous. CDR3 size: 12 residues. V lost 6 bases and J lost 8, with 13 bases in between. This CDR3 is CASRLSPGGYTF. The CDR3 DNA follows: TGTGCCAGCAGGTTATCTCCGGGAGGCTACACCTTC.

This sequence joins TRBV28 and TRBJ2-7; tentatively, D is TRBD1 (6 bases). The CDR3 is 15 amino acids. V gave up 2 bases and J gave up 2 bases, with 13 bases separating them. Germline values: CDR1 MDHEN, CDR2 SYDVKM. CDR3 DNA sequence: TGTGCCAGCAGTTTACCCTACAGGGCCCCCTACGAGCAGTACTTC. This codes for CASSLPYRAPYEQYF.

This clone was seen once. This sequence joins TRBV12-3 or TRBV12-4 and TRBJ1-5, with D maybe TRBD1 (6 bases). The CDR3 is made up of 13 amino acids. Trimming took off 6 bases at V and 6 bases at J, with 12 bases between the two ends. DNA of the CDR3: TGTGCCAGCAGCTACAGGGTCGGTCAGCCCCAGCATTTT. The encoded protein is CASSYRVGQPQHF.